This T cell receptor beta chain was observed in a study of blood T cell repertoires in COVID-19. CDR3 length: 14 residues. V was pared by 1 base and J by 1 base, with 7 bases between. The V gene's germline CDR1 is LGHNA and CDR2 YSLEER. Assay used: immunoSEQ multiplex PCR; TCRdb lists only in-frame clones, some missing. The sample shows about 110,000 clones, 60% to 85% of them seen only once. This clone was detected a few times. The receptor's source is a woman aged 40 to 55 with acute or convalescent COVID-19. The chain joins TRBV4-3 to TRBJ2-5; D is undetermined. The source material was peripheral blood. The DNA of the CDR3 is TGCGCCAGCAGCCAAGGTGCGATCCAAGAGACCCAGTACTTC. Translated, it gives CASSQGAIQETQYF.